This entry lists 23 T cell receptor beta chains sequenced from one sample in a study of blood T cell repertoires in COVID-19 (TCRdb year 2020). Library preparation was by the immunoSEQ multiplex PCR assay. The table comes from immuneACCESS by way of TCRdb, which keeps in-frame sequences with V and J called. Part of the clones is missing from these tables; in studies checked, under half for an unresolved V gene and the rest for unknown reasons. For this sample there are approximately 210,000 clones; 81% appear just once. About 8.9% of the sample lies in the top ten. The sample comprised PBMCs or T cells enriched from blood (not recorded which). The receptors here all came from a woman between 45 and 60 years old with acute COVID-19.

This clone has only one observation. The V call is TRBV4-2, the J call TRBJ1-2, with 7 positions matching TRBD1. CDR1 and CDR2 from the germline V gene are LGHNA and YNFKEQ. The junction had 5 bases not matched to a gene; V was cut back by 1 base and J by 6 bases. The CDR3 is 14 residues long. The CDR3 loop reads CASSQGGGGHGYTF. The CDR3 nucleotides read TGTGCCAGCAGCCAAGGTGGAGGGGGCCATGGCTACACCTTC.

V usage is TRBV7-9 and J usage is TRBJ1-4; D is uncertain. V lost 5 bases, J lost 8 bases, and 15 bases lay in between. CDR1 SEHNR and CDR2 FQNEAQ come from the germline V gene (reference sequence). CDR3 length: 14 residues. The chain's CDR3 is CASSSGRRGEKLFF. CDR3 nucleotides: TGTGCCAGCAGCAGCGGCCGACGTGGAGAAAAACTGTTTTTT.

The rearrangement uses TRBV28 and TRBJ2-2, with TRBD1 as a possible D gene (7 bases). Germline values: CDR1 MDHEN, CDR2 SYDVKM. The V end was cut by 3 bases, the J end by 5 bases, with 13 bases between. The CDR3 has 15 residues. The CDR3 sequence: CASSLRDSSTGELFF. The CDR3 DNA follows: TGTGCCAGCAGTTTGCGGGACAGCTCGACCGGGGAGCTGTTTTTT.

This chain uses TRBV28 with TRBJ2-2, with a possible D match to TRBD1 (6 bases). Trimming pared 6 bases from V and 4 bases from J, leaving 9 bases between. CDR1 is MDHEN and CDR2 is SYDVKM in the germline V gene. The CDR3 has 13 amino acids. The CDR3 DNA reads TGTGCCAGCAGCAGGGGCGGCACCGGGGAGCTGTTTTTT. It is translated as CASSRGGTGELFF.

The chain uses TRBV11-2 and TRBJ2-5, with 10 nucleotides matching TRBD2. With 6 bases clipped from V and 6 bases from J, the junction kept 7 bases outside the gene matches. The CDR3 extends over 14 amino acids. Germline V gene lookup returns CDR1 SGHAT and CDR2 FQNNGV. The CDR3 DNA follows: TGTGCCAGCAGGATAGCGGGAGGATTGAAGACCCAGTACTTC. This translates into CASRIAGGLKTQYF.

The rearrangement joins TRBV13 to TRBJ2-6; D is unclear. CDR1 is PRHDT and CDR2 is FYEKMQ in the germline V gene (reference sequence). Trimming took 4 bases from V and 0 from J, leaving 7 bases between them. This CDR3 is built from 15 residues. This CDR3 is CASSSENSGANVLTF. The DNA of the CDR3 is TGTGCCAGCAGCTCTGAGAACTCTGGGGCCAACGTCCTGACTTTC.

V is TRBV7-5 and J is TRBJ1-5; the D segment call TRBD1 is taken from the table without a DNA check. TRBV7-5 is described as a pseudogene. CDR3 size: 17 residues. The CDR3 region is CARSFPPGQCYNQPQHF. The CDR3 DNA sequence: TGTGCCAGAAGCTTTCCCCCGGGACAGTGTTATAATCAGCCCCAGCATTTT.

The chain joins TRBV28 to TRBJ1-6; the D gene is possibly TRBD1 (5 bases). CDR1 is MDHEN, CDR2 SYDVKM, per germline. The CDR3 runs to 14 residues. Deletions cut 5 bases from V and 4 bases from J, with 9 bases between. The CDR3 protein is CASSPRGYNSPLHF. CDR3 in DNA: TGTGCCAGCAGTCCCCGGGGGTATAATTCACCCCTCCACTTT.

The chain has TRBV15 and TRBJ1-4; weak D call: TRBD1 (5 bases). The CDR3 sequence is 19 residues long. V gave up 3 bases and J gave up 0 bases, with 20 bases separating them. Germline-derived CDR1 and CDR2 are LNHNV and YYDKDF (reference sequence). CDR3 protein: CATSSGRWAGSATNEKLFF. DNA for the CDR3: TGTGCCACCAGCAGTGGCCGGTGGGCAGGGTCGGCAACTAATGAAAAACTGTTTTTT.

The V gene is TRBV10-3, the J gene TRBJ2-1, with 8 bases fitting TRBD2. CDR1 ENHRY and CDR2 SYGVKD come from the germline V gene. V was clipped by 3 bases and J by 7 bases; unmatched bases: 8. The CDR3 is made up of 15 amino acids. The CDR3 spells CAISEGLAGRNEQFF. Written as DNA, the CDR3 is TGTGCCATCAGTGAAGGTTTAGCGGGAAGGAATGAGCAGTTCTTC.

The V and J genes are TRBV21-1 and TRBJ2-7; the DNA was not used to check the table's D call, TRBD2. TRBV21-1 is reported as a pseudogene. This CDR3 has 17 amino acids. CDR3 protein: CASSIGLAGGSSYEQYF. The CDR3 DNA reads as TGTGCCAGCAGCATAGGACTAGCGGGGGGCTCCTCCTACGAGCAGTACTTC.

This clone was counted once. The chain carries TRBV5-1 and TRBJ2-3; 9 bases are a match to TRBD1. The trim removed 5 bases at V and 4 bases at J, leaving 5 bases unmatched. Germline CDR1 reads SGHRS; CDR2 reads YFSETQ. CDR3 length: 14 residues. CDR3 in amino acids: CASRLTGGADTQYF. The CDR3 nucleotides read TGCGCCAGCAGGCTGACAGGGGGAGCAGATACGCAGTATTTT.

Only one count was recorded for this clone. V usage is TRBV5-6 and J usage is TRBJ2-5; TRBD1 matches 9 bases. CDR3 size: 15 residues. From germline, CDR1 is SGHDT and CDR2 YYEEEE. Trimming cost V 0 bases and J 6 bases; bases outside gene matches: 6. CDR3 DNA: TGTGCCAGCAGCTTGGAAGGACAGGGGAGGAAGACCCAGTACTTC. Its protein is CASSLEGQGRKTQYF.

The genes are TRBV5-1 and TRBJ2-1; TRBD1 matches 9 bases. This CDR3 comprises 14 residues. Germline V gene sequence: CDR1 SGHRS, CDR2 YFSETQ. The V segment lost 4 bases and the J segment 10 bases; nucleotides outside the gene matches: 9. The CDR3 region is CASSTGQGSHEQFF. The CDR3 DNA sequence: TGCGCCAGCAGCACCGGACAGGGGTCACACGAGCAGTTCTTC.

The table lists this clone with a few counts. Here the CDR3 reads CAWGKQRISGNTIYF. The CDR3 DNA follows: TGTGCCTGGGGTAAACAACGAATCTCTGGAAACACCATATATTTT. The V call is TRBV30, the J call TRBJ1-3; D call uncertain. There are 15 residues in the CDR3. Trimming took off 5 bases at V and 0 bases at J, with 14 bases between the two ends. Germline V gene sequence: CDR1 GTSNPN, CDR2 SVGIG (reference sequence).

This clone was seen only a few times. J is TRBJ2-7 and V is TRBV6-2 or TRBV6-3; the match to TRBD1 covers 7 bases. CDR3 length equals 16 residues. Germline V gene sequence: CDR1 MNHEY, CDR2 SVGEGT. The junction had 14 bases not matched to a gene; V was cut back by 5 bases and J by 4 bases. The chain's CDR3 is CASSQGTAWGSYEQYF. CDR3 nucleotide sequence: TGTGCCAGCAGTCAAGGGACAGCGTGGGGTAGTTACGAGCAGTACTTC.

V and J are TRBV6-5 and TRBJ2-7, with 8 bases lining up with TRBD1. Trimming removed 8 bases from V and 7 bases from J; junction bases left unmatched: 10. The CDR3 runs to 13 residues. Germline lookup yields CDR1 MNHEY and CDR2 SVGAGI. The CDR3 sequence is CASGRTGTGEQYF. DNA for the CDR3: TGTGCCAGCGGTAGGACAGGGACGGGAGAGCAGTACTTC.

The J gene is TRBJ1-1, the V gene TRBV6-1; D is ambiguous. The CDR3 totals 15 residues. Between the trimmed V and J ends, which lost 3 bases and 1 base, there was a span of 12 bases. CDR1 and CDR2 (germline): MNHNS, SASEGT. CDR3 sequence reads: CASSDPGQPNTEAFF. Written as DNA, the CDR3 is TGTGCCAGCAGTGACCCGGGTCAGCCGAACACTGAAGCTTTCTTT.

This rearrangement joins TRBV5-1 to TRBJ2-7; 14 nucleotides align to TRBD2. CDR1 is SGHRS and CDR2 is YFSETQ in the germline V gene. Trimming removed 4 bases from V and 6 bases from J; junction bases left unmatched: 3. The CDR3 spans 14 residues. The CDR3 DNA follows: TGCGCCAGCAGCCCGGGACTAGCGGGAGCCGAGCAGTACTTC. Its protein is CASSPGLAGAEQYF.

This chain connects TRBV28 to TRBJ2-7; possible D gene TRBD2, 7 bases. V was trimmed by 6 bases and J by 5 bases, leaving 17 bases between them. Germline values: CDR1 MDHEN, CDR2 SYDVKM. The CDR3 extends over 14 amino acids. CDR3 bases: TGTGCCAGCAGCCGGACTGGGGGGGGCGACGAGCAGTACTTC. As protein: CASSRTGGGDEQYF.

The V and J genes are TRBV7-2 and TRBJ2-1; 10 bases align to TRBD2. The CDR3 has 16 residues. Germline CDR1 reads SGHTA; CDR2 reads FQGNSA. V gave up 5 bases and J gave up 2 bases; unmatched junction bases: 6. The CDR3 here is CASSAFGLAAYNEQFF. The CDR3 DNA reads TGTGCCAGCAGCGCTTTTGGACTAGCGGCCTACAATGAGCAGTTCTTC.

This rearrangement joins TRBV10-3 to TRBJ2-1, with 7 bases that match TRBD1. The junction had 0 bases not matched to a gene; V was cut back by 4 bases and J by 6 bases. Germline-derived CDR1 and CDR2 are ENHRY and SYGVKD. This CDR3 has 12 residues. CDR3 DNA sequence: TGTGCCATCAGTGCAGGGGGCAATGAGCAGTTCTTC. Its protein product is CAISAGGNEQFF.

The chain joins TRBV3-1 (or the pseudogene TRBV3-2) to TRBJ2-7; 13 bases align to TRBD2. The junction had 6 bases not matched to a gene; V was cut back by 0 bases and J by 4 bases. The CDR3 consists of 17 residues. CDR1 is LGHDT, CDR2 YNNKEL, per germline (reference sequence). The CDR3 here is CASSQDTTSGRRYEQYF. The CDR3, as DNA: TGTGCCAGCAGCCAAGATACGACTAGCGGGAGGAGGTACGAGCAGTACTTC.